The next 10 T cell receptor beta chains were all read from a single sample in a study of blood T cell repertoires in COVID-19. Sequencing was performed with immunoSEQ multiplex PCR; in TCRdb, only in-frame clones are kept and a portion is missing. The table records about 200,000 clones, more than 80% of them present only once. Material for sequencing was peripheral blood. The source of these receptors is a woman of 80 years or more with COVID-19, enrolled during active disease.

This clone was found once. This chain uses TRBV28 with TRBJ1-5, with TRBD1 matching over 7 bases. The CDR3 is 13 amino acids. V lost 10 bases and J lost 6; bases outside the gene matches: 9. Germline V CDR1 and CDR2: MDHEN, SYDVKM. CDR3 region: CAIRLGGSQPQHF. CDR3 bases: TGTGCCATCCGGCTAGGGGGCAGTCAGCCCCAGCATTTT. Complete variable domain (other parts from reference TRBV28 and TRBJ1-5): DVKVTQSSRYLVKRTGEKVFLECVQDMDHENMFWYRQDPGLGLRLIYFSYDVKMKEKGDIPEGYSVSREKKERFSLILESASTNQTSMYLCAIRLGGSQPQHFGDGTRLSIL.

The chain couples TRBV2 to TRBJ2-7; no clear D gene. CDR1 SNHLY and CDR2 FYNNEI come from the germline V gene. The CDR3 contains 12 residues. With 8 bases removed from V and 0 bases from J, the gap between germline ends came to 8 bases. The DNA of the CDR3 is TGTGCCAGCGCACAACCCTCCTACGAGCAGTACTTC. Amino acids: CASAQPSYEQYF.

The chain has TRBV20-1 and TRBJ1-3, with D perhaps TRBD1 (5 bases). The germline V and J ends were trimmed by 3 bases and 0 bases, with 6 bases remaining between them. The CDR3 totals 13 residues. Germline CDR1 and CDR2: DFQATT and SNEGSKA (reference sequence). The CDR3 DNA follows: TGCAGTGCTAGTACAGGCTCTGGAAACACCATATATTTT. Amino acids: CSASTGSGNTIYF.

The V call is TRBV11-2, the J call TRBJ2-7; D gene ambiguous. The CDR3 is 15 amino acids. Germline V gene data show CDR1 as SGHAT and CDR2 as FQNNGV. The germline V and J ends were trimmed by 3 bases and 2 bases, with 14 bases remaining between them. As DNA, the CDR3 is TGTGCCAGCAGCTTGACTTTGCAGTCCCCCTACGAGCAGTACTTC. Protein product: CASSLTLQSPYEQYF.

This clone was observed at least ten times. The CDR3 coding sequence is TGTGCCAGCAGTTACTCCGGCGGGAGGGCCTCGGAGACCCAGTACTTC. Its translation: CASSYSGGRASETQYF. V usage is TRBV6-2 or TRBV6-3 and J usage is TRBJ2-5; 9 bases are shared with TRBD2. Germline V CDR1 and CDR2: MNHEY, SVGEGT. The V and J ends lost 0 bases and 5 bases, in that order; junction bases with no gene match: 7. The CDR3 contains 16 residues.

This chain joins TRBV24-1 and TRBJ2-2, with D maybe TRBD2 (6 bases). V lost 5 bases and J 0 bases, leaving 12 bases between the germline ends. Germline V gene sequence: CDR1 KGHDR, CDR2 SFDVKD. The CDR3 sequence is 16 residues long. For the CDR3, the DNA is TGTGCCACCAGTGGTGGGCCGGGGGCGAACACCGGGGAGCTGTTTTTT. Translating it yields CATSGGPGANTGELFF.

This chain joins TRBV5-1 and TRBJ2-5; tentative D call: TRBD1 (6 bases). Germline values: CDR1 SGHRS, CDR2 YFSETQ. V was clipped by 5 bases and J by 2 bases, with 16 bases between them. CDR3 length: 15 residues. CDR3 in amino acids: CASSWSQGQQETQYF. DNA of the CDR3: TGCGCCAGCAGTTGGAGCCAGGGACAACAAGAGACCCAGTACTTC. The full variable domain, with the rest looked up from reference TRBV5-1 and TRBJ2-5, is KAGVTQTPRYLIKTRGQQVTLSCSPISGHRSVSWYQQTPGQGLQFLFEYFSETQRNKGNFPGRFSGRQFSNSRSEMNVSTLELGDSALYLCASSWSQGQQETQYFGPGTRLLVL.

The chain combines TRBV28 with TRBJ2-3; 7 bases map to TRBD2. The CDR3 runs to 15 residues. V was pared by 0 bases and J by 5 bases, with 5 bases of the junction left unmatched. Germline V gives CDR1 MDHEN, CDR2 SYDVKM. In nucleotides, the CDR3 is TGTGCCAGCAGTTTATGGAGCGGGATAGGAGATACGCAGTATTTT. The encoded protein is CASSLWSGIGDTQYF.

This chain joins TRBV2 and TRBJ1-3, with D unclear. CDR1 and CDR2 (germline): SNHLY, FYNNEI. CDR3 length equals 13 residues. V dropped 5 bases and J dropped 4 bases, with 9 bases sitting between them. The CDR3 protein is CASSITTGNTIYF. The CDR3 DNA follows: TGTGCCAGCAGTATCACAACAGGAAACACCATATATTTT.

The chain recombines TRBV24-1 with TRBJ1-1; D call uncertain. The length of the CDR3 is 11 residues. Trimming removed 4 bases from V and 8 bases from J, with 7 bases in between. CDR1 KGHDR and CDR2 SFDVKD come from the germline V gene. The DNA for the CDR3 is TGTGCCACCAGTGACGGGGTCGAAGCTTTCTTT. Its translation: CATSDGVEAFF.